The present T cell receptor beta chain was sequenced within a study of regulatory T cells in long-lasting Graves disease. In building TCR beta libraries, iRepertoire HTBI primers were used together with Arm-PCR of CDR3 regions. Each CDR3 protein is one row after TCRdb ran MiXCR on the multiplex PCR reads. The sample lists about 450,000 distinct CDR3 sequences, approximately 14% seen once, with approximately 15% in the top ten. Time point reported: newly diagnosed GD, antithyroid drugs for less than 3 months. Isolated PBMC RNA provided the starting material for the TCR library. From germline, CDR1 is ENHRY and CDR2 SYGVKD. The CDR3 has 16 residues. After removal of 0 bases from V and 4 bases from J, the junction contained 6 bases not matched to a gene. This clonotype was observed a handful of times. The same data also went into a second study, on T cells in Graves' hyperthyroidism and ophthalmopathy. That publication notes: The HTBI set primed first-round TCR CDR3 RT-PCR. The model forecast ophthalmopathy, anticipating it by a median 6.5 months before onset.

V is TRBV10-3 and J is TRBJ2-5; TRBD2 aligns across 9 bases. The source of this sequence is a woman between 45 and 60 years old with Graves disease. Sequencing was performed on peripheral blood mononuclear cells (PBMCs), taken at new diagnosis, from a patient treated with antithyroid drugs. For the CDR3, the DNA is TGTGCCATCAGTGAGTCTAGCGGGAGACAAGGAGAGACCCAGTACTTC. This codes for CAISESSGRQGETQYF.